The 21 T cell receptor beta chains below were found in one sample sequenced in a study of shared clonotypes between healthy human individuals. The assay was immunoSEQ multiplex PCR, and TCRdb's table has in-frame clones only and misses some. In the table there are 2 million to 2.5 million clones, 90% to 95% of which are singletons. Sequenced material: naive CD4+ T cells from PBMCs. Subset meaning: CD45RA+ positively selected. Receptor source: a man between 18 and 35 years old in good health. Some clones in this sample may be carry-over from other donors' samples.

The J gene is TRBJ2-5, the V gene TRBV6-4; D is perhaps TRBD1 (5 bases). The CDR3 is 17 amino acids. Germline lookup yields CDR1 MRHNA and CDR2 SNTAGT. V gave up 2 bases and J gave up 1 base, with 17 bases separating them. The CDR3 DNA is TGTGCCAGCAGTGACGGTTGGGTGTTGACAGTCCAAGAGACCCAGTACTTC. This translates into CASSDGWVLTVQETQYF.

V usage is TRBV5-1 and J usage is TRBJ2-2; 14 bases are a match to TRBD2. Trimming at V came to 7 bases and at J to 4 bases, leaving 6 bases not matched to a gene. The CDR3 has 16 residues. Germline V gene data show CDR1 as SGHRS and CDR2 as YFSETQ. The CDR3 region has the DNA TGCGCCAGCGAGGGACTAGCGGGAGATGGCACCGGGGAGCTGTTTTTT. This translates into CASEGLAGDGTGELFF. The variable domain in full, completed from reference TRBV5-1 and TRBJ2-2, reads KAGVTQTPRYLIKTRGQQVTLSCSPISGHRSVSWYQQTPGQGLQFLFEYFSETQRNKGNFPGRFSGRQFSNSRSEMNVSTLELGDSALYLCASEGLAGDGTGELFFGEGSRLTVL.

This clone was picked up a small number of times. The genes are TRBV28 and TRBJ1-1; a possible D gene is TRBD1 (5 bases). The V and J ends lost 5 bases and 8 bases respectively, with 21 bases between them. The CDR3 length is 15 residues. The germline gives CDR1 MDHEN, CDR2 SYDVKM. In nucleotides, the CDR3 is TGTGCCAGCAGTCCCGAATCGAGGGGAAAAAAGGAAGCTTTCTTT. Translated: CASSPESRGKKEAFF.

The chain uses TRBV9 and TRBJ2-1; 10 bases are a match to TRBD2. This CDR3 is built from 14 residues. After removal of 3 bases from V and 15 bases from J, the junction contained 12 bases not matched to a gene. Germline-derived CDR1 and CDR2 are SGDLS and YYNGEE. This chain's CDR3 is CASSARTSGGWAFF. CDR3 nucleotides: TGTGCCAGCAGCGCTCGGACTAGCGGAGGTTGGGCGTTCTTC.

This clone was seen only once. The same CDR3 is also encoded by other DNA sequences in this sample. The V gene is TRBV5-1, the J gene TRBJ1-1, with D possibly being TRBD1 (5 bases). There are 13 residues in the CDR3. Trimming removed 4 bases from V and 2 bases from J, with 9 bases in between. Germline V gene data show CDR1 as SGHRS and CDR2 as YFSETQ. The CDR3, as DNA: TGCGCCAGCAGCCTGGACACAAACACTGAAGCTTTCTTT. As protein: CASSLDTNTEAFF.

The chain is built from TRBV21-1 and TRBJ1-5. TRBV21-1 is flagged as a pseudogene. The CDR3 spans 17 residues. Here the CDR3 DNA reads TGTGCCAGCCCCCGGTGGGGAGAGGACGATAGCAATCAGCCCCAGCATTTT. Protein: CASPRWGEDDSNQPQHF.

The chain joins TRBV7-2 to TRBJ2-2; 8 positions match TRBD2. Trimming removed 5 bases from V and 4 bases from J; junction bases left unmatched: 15. Germline CDR1 and CDR2: SGHTA and FQGNSA. The CDR3 is 18 amino acids. DNA for the CDR3: TGTGCCAGCAGCCGAGCTAGCGGGTCCCAAAGAGGCACCGGGGAGCTGTTTTTT. Translated, it gives CASSRASGSQRGTGELFF. Combining the CDR3 with reference TRBV7-2 and TRBJ2-2 gives the whole variable domain GAGVSQSPSNKVTEKGKDVELRCDPISGHTALYWYRQSLGQGLEFLIYFQGNSAPDKSGLPSDRFSAERTGGSVSTLTIQRTQQEDSAVYLCASSRASGSQRGTGELFFGEGSRLTVL.

V is TRBV4-1 and J is TRBJ1-5, with 9 bases aligning to TRBD1. V shed 5 bases and J 7 bases; nucleotides not matched to a gene: 6. The CDR3 length is 14 residues. Germline loops: CDR1 MGHRA, CDR2 YSYEKL. This CDR3 reads CASSVGTGHQPQHF. The CDR3 DNA reads TGCGCCAGCAGCGTGGGGACAGGGCACCAGCCCCAGCATTTT.

V gene TRBV5-6 combines with J gene TRBJ2-1, with 8 bases that match TRBD2. CDR1 SGHDT and CDR2 YYEEEE come from the germline V gene. The CDR3 length is 16 residues. The V gene end was trimmed by 4 bases and the J gene end by 9 bases; junction bases not matched to a gene: 15. The CDR3 loop reads CASSALRRGAGSEQFF. The DNA of the CDR3 is TGTGCCAGCAGCGCCCTGCGGCGGGGGGCAGGTAGTGAGCAGTTCTTC.

The gene calls are TRBV11-2 and TRBJ1-1, with 8 nucleotides matching TRBD1. V lost 4 bases to trimming and J lost 1 base; unmatched junction nucleotides: 5. The CDR3 is made up of 15 amino acids. Germline V CDR1 and CDR2: SGHAT, FQNNGV. The CDR3: CASSSQGGQNTEAFF. In DNA, the CDR3 is TGTGCCAGCAGCTCACAGGGGGGGCAGAACACTGAAGCTTTCTTT. The complete variable domain, with remaining parts taken from reference TRBV11-2 and TRBJ1-1, reads EAGVAQSPRYKIIEKRQSVAFWCNPISGHATLYWYQQILGQGPKLLIQFQNNGVVDDSQLPKDRFSAERLKGVDSTLKIQPAKLEDSAVYLCASSSQGGQNTEAFFGQGTRLTVV.

CDR3 amino acids: CASSLRRTGFETQYF. The CDR3 DNA follows: TGTGCCAGCAGTTTACGCCGGACGGGCTTTGAGACCCAGTACTTC. The chain is built from TRBV28 and TRBJ2-5; no clear D gene. V gave up 2 bases and J gave up 5 bases, with 15 bases separating them. The CDR3 is made up of 15 amino acids. Germline-derived CDR1 and CDR2 are MDHEN and SYDVKM.

This chain joins TRBV28 and TRBJ2-2; D may match TRBD1 or TRBD2 (5 bases each). This CDR3 is 13 amino acids long. CDR1 is MDHEN and CDR2 is SYDVKM in the germline V gene. The ends were cut back, 8 bases at V and 4 bases at J, with 11 bases in the middle. The CDR3 is CASESGTTGELFF. CDR3 DNA: TGTGCCAGCGAATCAGGGACCACCGGGGAGCTGTTTTTT.

V gene TRBV4-2 combines with J gene TRBJ2-7; D unclear. The CDR3 is made up of 16 amino acids. V lost 1 base to trimming and J lost 2 bases, with 15 bases between them. CDR1 is LGHNA and CDR2 is YNFKEQ in the germline V gene. The CDR3 DNA is TGTGCCAGCAGCCAAGGTGGGCAAGGAACAACCTACGAGCAGTACTTC. Translation: CASSQGGQGTTYEQYF.

The chain's CDR3 is CASAPRLGSFGGYTF. DNA of the CDR3: TGTGCTAGTGCCCCACGACTCGGCTCTTTCGGAGGCTACACCTTC. J is TRBJ1-2 and V is TRBV12-5, with D uncertain. Germline V lookup: CDR1 LGHNT, CDR2 FRNRAP. The ends were cut back, 7 bases at V and 8 bases at J, with 23 bases in the middle. The CDR3 has 15 residues.

The chain couples TRBV14 to TRBJ2-1, with 10 positions matching TRBD2. This CDR3 spans 16 amino acids. V dropped 3 bases and J dropped 7; count of bases not matched to a gene: 9. Germline V CDR1 and CDR2: SGHDN, FVKESK. The CDR3 nucleotides are TGTGCCAGCAGCCAGATACCGGGACTAGCGAGGAATGAGCAGTTCTTC. Its translation: CASSQIPGLARNEQFF.

The chain employs TRBV5-8 and TRBJ1-5; D unresolved. The CDR3 is 16 residues long. CDR1 and CDR2 (germline): SGHTS, YDEGEE. Trimming cost V 4 bases and J 0 bases, with 14 bases left between them. The CDR3 spells CASSARPPNSNQPQHF. CDR3 nucleotide sequence: TGTGCCAGCAGCGCCCGGCCGCCTAATAGCAATCAGCCCCAGCATTTT.

The chain employs TRBV5-4 and TRBJ2-2, with 7 positions matching TRBD2. With V trimmed by 0 bases and J by 6 bases, 5 bases remained unmatched. Per the germline V gene, CDR1 is SGHNT and CDR2 is YYREEE (reference sequence). This CDR3 spans 15 amino acids. Here the CDR3 DNA reads TGTGCCAGCAGCTTGGGCGGGAGTTCAGCCGGGGAGCTGTTTTTT. Amino acid sequence: CASSLGGSSAGELFF.

This chain links TRBV11-2 with TRBJ2-1; D ambiguous. The V end was cut by 2 bases, the J end by 7 bases, with 15 bases between. Germline V gene data show CDR1 as SGHAT and CDR2 as FQNNGV. The CDR3 runs to 15 residues. CDR3 residues: CASSLLTPEGNEQFF. The CDR3 coding sequence is TGTGCCAGCAGCTTATTGACTCCAGAAGGAAATGAGCAGTTCTTC.

The V call is TRBV7-3, the J call TRBJ2-3; TRBD2 is a possible D gene (6 bases). Germline CDR1 and CDR2: SGHTA and FQGTGA. This CDR3 has 19 residues. Trimming cost V 5 bases and J 3 bases, with 27 bases left between them. The CDR3, as DNA: TGTGCCAGCAGCCTAGGGGACTCAATCAATCCACGCAGGACAGATACGCAGTATTTT. Encoded protein: CASSLGDSINPRRTDTQYF.

On this clone: This sample includes further DNA sequences coding for the same CDR3. The rearrangement uses TRBV28 and TRBJ2-6; no reliable D call. Germline loops: CDR1 MDHEN, CDR2 SYDVKM. This CDR3 is built from 15 residues. Trimming took off 6 bases at V and 0 bases at J, with 9 bases between the two ends. The CDR3 region is CASSPGGSGANVLTF. The DNA for the CDR3 is TGTGCCAGCAGCCCCGGCGGCTCTGGGGCCAACGTCCTGACTTTC.

The chain joins TRBV7-2 to TRBJ2-3; 16 bases agree with TRBD2. CDR1 SGHTA and CDR2 FQGNSA come from the germline V gene. The junction had 12 bases not matched to a gene; V was cut back by 4 bases and J by 14 bases. The CDR3 covers 16 residues. The chain's CDR3 is CASSSVVGTSGRAWYF. CDR3 sequence (DNA): TGTGCCAGCAGCTCCGTGGTAGGGACTAGCGGGAGGGCTTGGTATTTT.